Presented here are 13 T cell receptor beta chains from one specimen sequenced in a study of graft-versus-host responses after intestinal transplantation. Graft tissue processing released intraepithelial and lamina propria lymphocytes. This table comes from immunoSEQ multiplex PCR, and its TCRdb copy is limited to in-frame clones, with some not included. The sample lists tens of thousands of clones, roughly 87% occurring once. The sequencing used ileum tissue, collected more than 200 days after intestinal transplant. Source of these receptors: a human patient who received an intestinal transplant, so some T cells may come from the graft donor.

The chain couples TRBV4-1 to TRBJ2-7; TRBD1 matches at 9 bases. V lost 4 bases and J lost 3; bases outside the gene matches: 4. This CDR3 spans 14 amino acids. CDR1 and CDR2 (germline): MGHRA, YSYEKL. The CDR3 protein is CASSLDRGGYEQYF. CDR3 DNA sequence: TGCGCCAGCAGCCTGGACAGGGGCGGCTACGAGCAGTACTTC.

This chain uses TRBV5-1 with TRBJ2-7; no definite D call. V was shortened by 7 bases and J by 2 bases, with 16 bases between the two germline ends. CDR1 is SGHRS, CDR2 YFSETQ, per germline. The CDR3 runs 14 residues. CDR3 bases: TGCGCCAGCCACCCGGGTGGAGTGGCCTACGAGCAGTACTTC. Translated, it gives CASHPGGVAYEQYF.

This clone was seen only once. This sequence joins TRBV21-1 and TRBJ2-1; no check of the table's D call, TRBD2, against the DNA was made. TRBV21-1 is a pseudogene locus. The CDR3 totals 16 residues. The CDR3 is CASSKGTSGGRGEQFF. CDR3 DNA sequence: TGTGCCAGCAGCAAAGGTACTAGCGGGGGGCGGGGTGAGCAGTTCTTC.

J is TRBJ2-1 and V is TRBV5-1, with TRBD2 identical over 8 bases. Germline CDR1 is SGHRS and CDR2 is YFSETQ. CDR3 length equals 14 residues. After removal of 3 bases from V and 5 bases from J, the junction contained 4 bases not matched to a gene. Here the CDR3 DNA reads TGCGCCAGCAGCTCGGGGGGGGGCCACAATGAGCAGTTCTTC. It translates to CASSSGGGHNEQFF.

This clone showed up just once. The rearrangement joins TRBV5-1 to TRBJ2-5; the match to TRBD2 covers 8 bases. Germline assignment: CDR1 SGHRS and CDR2 YFSETQ. This CDR3 is 15 amino acids long. The V segment lost 3 bases and the J segment 5 bases; nucleotides outside the gene matches: 9. CDR3 amino acids: CASSSRSLAGETQYF. CDR3 in DNA: TGCGCCAGCAGCTCCCGAAGTCTAGCGGGCGAGACCCAGTACTTC.

The chain employs TRBV7-9 and TRBJ2-3, with TRBD1 as a possible D gene (5 bases). This CDR3 region has 16 residues. Between the trimmed V and J ends, which lost 5 bases and 2 bases, there was a span of 17 bases. Germline CDR1 is SEHNR and CDR2 is FQNEAQ (reference sequence). The CDR3 DNA reads as TGTGCCAGCAGCCCCGATGGGGCTGGGTTCACAGATACGCAGTATTTT. Residues: CASSPDGAGFTDTQYF.

The chain employs TRBV27 and TRBJ1-5, with a tentative D call TRBD1 (6 bases). Between the trimmed V and J ends, which lost 6 bases and 9 bases, there was a span of 9 bases. From germline, CDR1 is MNHEY and CDR2 SMNVEV (reference sequence). The CDR3 runs to 11 residues. The CDR3 region has the DNA TGTGCCAGCAGCCGAGGGGGGCCCCAGCATTTT. Protein product: CASSRGGPQHF.

The chain uses TRBV28 and TRBJ2-7; D uncertain. Germline-derived CDR1 and CDR2 are MDHEN and SYDVKM. The CDR3 consists of 12 residues. V lost 9 bases and J lost 3, with 12 bases in between. The CDR3 here is CASSEKDYEQYF. In DNA form, the CDR3 reads TGTGCCAGTTCGGAAAAGGACTACGAGCAGTACTTC.

The chain couples TRBV11-2 to TRBJ2-2; D perhaps matches TRBD2 (7 bases). Germline V lookup: CDR1 SGHAT, CDR2 FQNNGV. This CDR3 region has 19 residues. V was pared by 5 bases and J by 3 bases, with 25 bases between. This CDR3 is CASSKRGGQGGSYTGELFF. CDR3 nucleotide sequence: TGTGCCAGCAGCAAGAGGGGGGGCCAAGGAGGAAGCTACACCGGGGAGCTGTTTTTT.

CDR3 sequence: CASGDRGLKKLFF. CDR3 DNA: TGTGCCAGCGGGGACAGGGGGCTTAAAAAACTGTTTTTT. The J gene is TRBJ1-4, the V gene TRBV6-1, with 12 bases aligning to TRBD1. This CDR3 is 13 amino acids long. The ends lost 8 bases at V and 9 bases at J; junction bases unmatched: 4. Germline CDR1 MNHNS, CDR2 SASEGT.

The gene calls are TRBV6-1 and TRBJ1-1, with TRBD1 as a possible D gene (6 bases). Germline V CDR1 and CDR2: MNHNS, SASEGT. Trimming stripped 1 base from V and 3 bases from J, with 15 bases between. The CDR3 extends over 16 amino acids. CDR3 sequence (DNA): TGTGCCAGCAGTGAAGAGTCCGGCAGGGGAGACACTGAAGCTTTCTTT. This codes for CASSEESGRGDTEAFF.

By share, this clone ranks as medium-sized. Compared with germline, one end of the junction differs, possibly owing to a read error. This rearrangement joins TRBV11-2 to TRBJ1-1, with D uncertain. CDR3 length equals 12 residues. Germline loops: CDR1 SGHAT, CDR2 FQNNGV. The CDR3 DNA is TGTGCCAGCAGCTTGATGAAGACTGAAGCTTTCTTT. Encoded protein: CASSLMKTEAFF. The full variable domain, with the rest looked up from reference TRBV11-2 and TRBJ1-1, is EAGVAQSPRYKIIEKRQSVAFWCNPISGHATLYWYQQILGQGPKLLIQFQNNGVVDDSQLPKDRFSAERLKGVDSTLKIQPAKLEDSAVYLCASSLMKTEAFFGQGTRLTVV.

This rearrangement joins TRBV25-1 to TRBJ2-5; no firm D call. V was trimmed by 4 bases and J by 4 bases, leaving 4 bases between them. The CDR3 covers 11 residues. Germline V gene lookup returns CDR1 MGHDK and CDR2 SYGVNS. DNA for the CDR3: TGTGCCAGCAGTGTGGCAGAGACCCAGTACTTC. Protein sequence: CASSVAETQYF.